This TCR beta chain came from a study of shared clonotypes between healthy human individuals. General study results and limits: When compared with the clonotypes that were shared by all four sorted-subset donors, the non-shared clonotypes turned out to have lower generation probabilities. Rarefaction curves obtained for sorted subsets showed sequencing incomplete despite large depth. Only blood samples were collected, and tissue repertoires likely differ.

Sorted-subset replicate PCR reactions were performed with around 200 ng DNA, corresponding to about 32,000 T cell genomes. Assay: immunoSEQ multiplex PCR; the TCRdb copy retains only in-frame clones and omits some. The sample has over a million clones; roughly 96% are singletons. V shed 1 base and J shed 0 bases, with 12 bases lying between them. The germline gives CDR1 KGHSH, CDR2 LQKENI. The CDR3 length is 16 residues. A note on this clone: Its antigen is not known.

The clonotype was recovered from a man aged 25 to 45 in good health. Sequencing was performed on naive CD4+ T cells sorted from blood. Subset here: CD45RA+ positively selected. The rearrangement links TRBV18 to TRBJ1-1; weak D call: TRBD1 (6 bases). The CDR3, as DNA: TGTGCCAGCTCACCACTTGGACAGCTGATGAACACTGAAGCTTTCTTT. This codes for CASSPLGQLMNTEAFF.